Described below is a single T cell receptor beta chain sequence and its context. Antigen specificity is unknown. This CDR3 has 13 residues. Germline V lookup: CDR1 DFQATT, CDR2 SNEGSKA (reference sequence). TCRdb re-called the 5' RACE reads and shows each CDR3 protein once, DNA omitted. This repertoire includes about 550,000 distinct CDR3 sequences. The data are from a study of T cells expressing NK-cell markers. Study summary: Sorted CD3+CD56+NKG2C+, CD3+CD56+NKG2C- and CD3+CD56-NKG2C+ T cells supplied TCR beta repertoires.

Study-wide findings and caveats: Among several donors, these clonotypes also ranked first in the CD3+CD56-NKG2C+ fraction.

Sequencing was performed on blood T cells: a sorted CD56 or NKG2C T cell subset, CD4+ or CD8+ T cells, or bulk PBMC T cells (not recorded which). This chain uses TRBV20-1 with TRBJ2-5; TCRdb's assignment of TRBD2 cannot be checked, as there is no DNA. The TCR comes from a man between 18 and 35 years old in good health. CDR3 residues: CSARSPRRETQYF.